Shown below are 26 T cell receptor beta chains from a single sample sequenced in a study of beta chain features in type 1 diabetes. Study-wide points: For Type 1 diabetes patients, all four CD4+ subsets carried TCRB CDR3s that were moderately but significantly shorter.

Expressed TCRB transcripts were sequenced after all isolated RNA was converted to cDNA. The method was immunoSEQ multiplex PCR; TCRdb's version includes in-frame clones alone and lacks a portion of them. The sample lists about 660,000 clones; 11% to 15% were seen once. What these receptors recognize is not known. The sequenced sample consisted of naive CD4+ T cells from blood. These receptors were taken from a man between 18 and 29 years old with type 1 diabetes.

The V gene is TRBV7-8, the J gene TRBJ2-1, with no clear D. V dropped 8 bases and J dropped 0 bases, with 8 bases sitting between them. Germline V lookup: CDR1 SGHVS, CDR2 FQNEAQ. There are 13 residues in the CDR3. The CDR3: CASHHFSYNEQFF. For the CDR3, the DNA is TGTGCCAGCCACCATTTCTCCTACAATGAGCAGTTCTTC.

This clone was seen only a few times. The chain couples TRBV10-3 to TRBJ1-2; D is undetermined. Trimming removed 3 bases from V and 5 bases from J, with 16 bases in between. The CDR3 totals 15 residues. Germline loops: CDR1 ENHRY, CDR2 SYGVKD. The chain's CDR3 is CAISDLIQPVYGYTF. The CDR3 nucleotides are TGTGCCATCAGTGATTTAATCCAACCAGTGTATGGCTACACCTTC.

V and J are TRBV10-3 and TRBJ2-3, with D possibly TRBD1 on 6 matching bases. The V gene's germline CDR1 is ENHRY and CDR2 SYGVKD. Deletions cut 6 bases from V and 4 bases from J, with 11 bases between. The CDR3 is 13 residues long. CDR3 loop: CAISTGNADTQYF. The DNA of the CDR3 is TGTGCCATCAGCACAGGGAACGCAGATACGCAGTATTTT.

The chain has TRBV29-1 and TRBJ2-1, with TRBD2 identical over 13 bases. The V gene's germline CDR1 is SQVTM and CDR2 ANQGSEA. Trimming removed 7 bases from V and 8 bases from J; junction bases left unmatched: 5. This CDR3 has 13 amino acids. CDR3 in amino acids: CSAGTSGIYEQFF. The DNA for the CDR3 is TGCAGCGCCGGGACTAGCGGGATCTATGAGCAGTTCTTC.

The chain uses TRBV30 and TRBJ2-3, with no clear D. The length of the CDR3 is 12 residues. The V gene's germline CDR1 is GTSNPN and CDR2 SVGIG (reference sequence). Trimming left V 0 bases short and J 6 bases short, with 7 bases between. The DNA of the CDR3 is TGTGCCTGGAGTGTGTCCAGCGATACGCAGTATTTT. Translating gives CAWSVSSDTQYF.

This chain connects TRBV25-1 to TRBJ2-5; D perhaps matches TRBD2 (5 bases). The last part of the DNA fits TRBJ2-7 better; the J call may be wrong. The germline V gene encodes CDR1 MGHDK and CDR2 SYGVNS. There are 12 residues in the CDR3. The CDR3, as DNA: TGTGCCAGCAGTGCCCGGGGCTACGAGCAGTACTTC. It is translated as CASSARGYEQYF.

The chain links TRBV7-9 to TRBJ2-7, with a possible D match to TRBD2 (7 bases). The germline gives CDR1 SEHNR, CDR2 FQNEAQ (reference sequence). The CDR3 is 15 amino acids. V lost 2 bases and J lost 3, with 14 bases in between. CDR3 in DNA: TGTGCCAGCAGCTTACCGGGGGGACACGGCTACGAGCAGTACTTC. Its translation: CASSLPGGHGYEQYF. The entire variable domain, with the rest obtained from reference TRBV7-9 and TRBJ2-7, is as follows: DTGVSQNPRHKITKRGQNVTFRCDPISEHNRLYWYRQTLGQGPEFLTYFQNEAQLEKSRLLSDRFSAERPKGSFSTLEIQRTEQGDSAMYLCASSLPGGHGYEQYFGPGTRLTVT.

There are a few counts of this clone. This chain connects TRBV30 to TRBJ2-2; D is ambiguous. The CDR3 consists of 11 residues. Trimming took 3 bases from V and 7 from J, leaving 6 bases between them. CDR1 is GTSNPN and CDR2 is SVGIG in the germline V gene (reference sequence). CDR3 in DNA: TGTGCCTGGAGATTATACGGGGAGCTGTTTTTT. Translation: CAWRLYGELFF.

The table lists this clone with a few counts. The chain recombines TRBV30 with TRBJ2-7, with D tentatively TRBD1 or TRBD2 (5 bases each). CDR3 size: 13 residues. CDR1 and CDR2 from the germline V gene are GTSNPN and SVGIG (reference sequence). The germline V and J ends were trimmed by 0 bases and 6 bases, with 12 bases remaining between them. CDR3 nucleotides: TGTGCCTGGAGTGTTAGGTTTGGGGGCGAGCAGTACTTC. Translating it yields CAWSVRFGGEQYF.

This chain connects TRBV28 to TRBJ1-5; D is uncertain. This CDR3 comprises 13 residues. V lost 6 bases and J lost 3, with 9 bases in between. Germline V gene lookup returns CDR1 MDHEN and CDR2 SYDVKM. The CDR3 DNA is TGTGCCAGCAGGGGAGGGTTCAATCAGCCCCAGCATTTT. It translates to CASRGGFNQPQHF. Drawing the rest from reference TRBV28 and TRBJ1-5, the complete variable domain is DVKVTQSSRYLVKRTGEKVFLECVQDMDHENMFWYRQDPGLGLRLIYFSYDVKMKEKGDIPEGYSVSREKKERFSLILESASTNQTSMYLCASRGGFNQPQHFGDGTRLSIL.

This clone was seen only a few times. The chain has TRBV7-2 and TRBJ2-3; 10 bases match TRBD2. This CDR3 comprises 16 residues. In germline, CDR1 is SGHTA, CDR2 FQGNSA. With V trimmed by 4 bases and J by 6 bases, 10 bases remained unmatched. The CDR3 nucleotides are TGTGCCAGCAGCTCCCCTAGCGGGGGCCGGGGGGATACGCAGTATTTT. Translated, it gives CASSSPSGGRGDTQYF.

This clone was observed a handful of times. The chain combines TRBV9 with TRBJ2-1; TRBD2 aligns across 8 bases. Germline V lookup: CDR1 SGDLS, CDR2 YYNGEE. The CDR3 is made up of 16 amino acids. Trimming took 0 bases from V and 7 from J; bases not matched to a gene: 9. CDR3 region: CASSVVGRAGANEQFF. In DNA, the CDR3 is TGTGCCAGCAGCGTAGTTGGGAGAGCGGGGGCAAATGAGCAGTTCTTC.

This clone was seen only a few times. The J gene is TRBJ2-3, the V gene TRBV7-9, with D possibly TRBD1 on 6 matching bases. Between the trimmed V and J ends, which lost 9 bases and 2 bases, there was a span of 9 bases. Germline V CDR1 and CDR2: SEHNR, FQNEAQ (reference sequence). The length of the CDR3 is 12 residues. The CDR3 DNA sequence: TGTGCCAGAGGACAGTTCACAGATACGCAGTATTTT. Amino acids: CARGQFTDTQYF.

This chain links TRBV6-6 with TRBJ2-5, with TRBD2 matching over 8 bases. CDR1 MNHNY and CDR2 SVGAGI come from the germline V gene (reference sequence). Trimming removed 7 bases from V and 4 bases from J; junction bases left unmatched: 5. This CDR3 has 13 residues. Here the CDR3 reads CASTPGGRETQYF. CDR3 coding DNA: TGTGCCAGCACCCCGGGGGGGCGAGAGACCCAGTACTTC.

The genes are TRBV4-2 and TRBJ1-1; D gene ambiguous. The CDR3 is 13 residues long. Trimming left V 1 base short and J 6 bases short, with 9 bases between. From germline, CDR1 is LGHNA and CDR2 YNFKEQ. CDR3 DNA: TGTGCCAGCAGCCAAGCTGAGGGATCTGAAGCTTTCTTT. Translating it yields CASSQAEGSEAFF.

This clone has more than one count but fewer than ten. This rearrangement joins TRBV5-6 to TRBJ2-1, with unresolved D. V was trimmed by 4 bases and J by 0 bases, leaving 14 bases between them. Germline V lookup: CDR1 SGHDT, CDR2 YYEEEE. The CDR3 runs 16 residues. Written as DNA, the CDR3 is TGTGCCAGCAGCCCGGCCGGAACCAGCTCCTACAATGAGCAGTTCTTC. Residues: CASSPAGTSSYNEQFF.

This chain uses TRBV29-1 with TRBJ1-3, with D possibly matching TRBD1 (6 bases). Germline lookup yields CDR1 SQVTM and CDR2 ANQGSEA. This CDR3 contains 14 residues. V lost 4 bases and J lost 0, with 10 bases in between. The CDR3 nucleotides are TGCAGCGTTGCCCCAGGGGACTCTGGAAACACCATATATTTT. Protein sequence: CSVAPGDSGNTIYF.

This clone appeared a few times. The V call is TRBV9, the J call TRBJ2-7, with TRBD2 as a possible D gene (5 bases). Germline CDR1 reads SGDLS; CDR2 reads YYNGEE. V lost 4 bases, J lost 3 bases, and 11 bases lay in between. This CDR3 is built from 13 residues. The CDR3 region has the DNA TGTGCCAGCAGCCGCACCGGGAACTACGAGCAGTACTTC. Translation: CASSRTGNYEQYF. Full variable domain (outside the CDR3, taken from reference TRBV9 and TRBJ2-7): DSGVTQTPKHLITATGQRVTLRCSPRSGDLSVYWYQQSLDQGLQFLIQYYNGEERAKGNILERFSAQQFPDLHSELNLSSLELGDSALYFCASSRTGNYEQYFGPGTRLTVT.

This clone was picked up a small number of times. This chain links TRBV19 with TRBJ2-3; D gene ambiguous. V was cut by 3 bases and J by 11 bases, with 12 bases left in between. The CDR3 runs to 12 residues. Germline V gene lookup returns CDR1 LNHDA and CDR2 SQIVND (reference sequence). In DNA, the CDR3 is TGTGCCAGTAGTATGGTACCGGGCCGGCAGTATTTT. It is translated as CASSMVPGRQYF. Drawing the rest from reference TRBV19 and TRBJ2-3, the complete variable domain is DGGITQSPKYLFRKEGQNVTLSCEQNLNHDAMYWYRQDPGQGLRLIYYSQIVNDFQKGDIAEGYSVSREKKESFPLTVTSAQKNPTAFYLCASSMVPGRQYFGPGTRLTVL.

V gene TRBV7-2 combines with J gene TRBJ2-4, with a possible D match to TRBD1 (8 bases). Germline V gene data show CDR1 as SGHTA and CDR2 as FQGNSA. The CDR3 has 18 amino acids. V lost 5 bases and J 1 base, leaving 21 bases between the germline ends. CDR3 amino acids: CASSTLPDRGGAKNIQYF. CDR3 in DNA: TGTGCCAGCAGCACCCTCCCTGACAGGGGAGGGGCCAAAAACATTCAGTACTTC.

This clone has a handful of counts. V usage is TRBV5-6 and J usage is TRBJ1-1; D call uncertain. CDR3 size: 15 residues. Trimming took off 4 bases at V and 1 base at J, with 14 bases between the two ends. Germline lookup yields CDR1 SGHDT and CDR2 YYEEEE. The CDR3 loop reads CASSKSPATNTEAFF. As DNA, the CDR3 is TGTGCCAGCAGCAAGAGCCCCGCAACGAACACTGAAGCTTTCTTT.

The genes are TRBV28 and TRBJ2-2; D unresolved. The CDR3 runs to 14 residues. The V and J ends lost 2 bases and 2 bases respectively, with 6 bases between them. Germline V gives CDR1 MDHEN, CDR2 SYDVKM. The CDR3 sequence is CASSLRSNTGELFF. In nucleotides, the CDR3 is TGTGCCAGCAGTTTAAGGTCTAACACCGGGGAGCTGTTTTTT. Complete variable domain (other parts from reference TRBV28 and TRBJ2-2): DVKVTQSSRYLVKRTGEKVFLECVQDMDHENMFWYRQDPGLGLRLIYFSYDVKMKEKGDIPEGYSVSREKKERFSLILESASTNQTSMYLCASSLRSNTGELFFGEGSRLTVL.

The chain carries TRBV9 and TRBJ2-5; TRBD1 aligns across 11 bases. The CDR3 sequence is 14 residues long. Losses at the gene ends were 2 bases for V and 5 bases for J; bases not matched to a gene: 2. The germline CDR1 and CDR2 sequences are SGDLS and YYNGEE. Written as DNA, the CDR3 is TGTGCCAGCAGCGTGGACAGGGGGCACGAGACCCAGTACTTC. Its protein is CASSVDRGHETQYF.

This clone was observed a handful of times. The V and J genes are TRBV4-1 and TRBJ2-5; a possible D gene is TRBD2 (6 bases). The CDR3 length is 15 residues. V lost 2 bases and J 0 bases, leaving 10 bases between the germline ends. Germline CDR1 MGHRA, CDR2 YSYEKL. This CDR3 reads CASSQLGLNQETQYF. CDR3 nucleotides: TGCGCCAGCAGCCAATTGGGACTGAACCAAGAGACCCAGTACTTC.

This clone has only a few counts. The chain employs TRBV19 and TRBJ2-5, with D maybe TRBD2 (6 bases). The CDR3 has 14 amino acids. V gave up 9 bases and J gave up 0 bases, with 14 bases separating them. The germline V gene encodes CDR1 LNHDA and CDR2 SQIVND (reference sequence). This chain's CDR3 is CASRPGGYQETQYF. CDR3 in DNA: TGTGCCAGCCGACCCGGGGGATACCAAGAGACCCAGTACTTC.

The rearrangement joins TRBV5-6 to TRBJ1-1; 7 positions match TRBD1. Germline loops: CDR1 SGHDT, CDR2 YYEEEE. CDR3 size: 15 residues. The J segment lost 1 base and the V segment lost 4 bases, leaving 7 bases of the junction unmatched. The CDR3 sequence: CASSATGLGNTEAFF. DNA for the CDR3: TGTGCCAGCAGCGCGACAGGGTTGGGGAACACTGAAGCTTTCTTT.